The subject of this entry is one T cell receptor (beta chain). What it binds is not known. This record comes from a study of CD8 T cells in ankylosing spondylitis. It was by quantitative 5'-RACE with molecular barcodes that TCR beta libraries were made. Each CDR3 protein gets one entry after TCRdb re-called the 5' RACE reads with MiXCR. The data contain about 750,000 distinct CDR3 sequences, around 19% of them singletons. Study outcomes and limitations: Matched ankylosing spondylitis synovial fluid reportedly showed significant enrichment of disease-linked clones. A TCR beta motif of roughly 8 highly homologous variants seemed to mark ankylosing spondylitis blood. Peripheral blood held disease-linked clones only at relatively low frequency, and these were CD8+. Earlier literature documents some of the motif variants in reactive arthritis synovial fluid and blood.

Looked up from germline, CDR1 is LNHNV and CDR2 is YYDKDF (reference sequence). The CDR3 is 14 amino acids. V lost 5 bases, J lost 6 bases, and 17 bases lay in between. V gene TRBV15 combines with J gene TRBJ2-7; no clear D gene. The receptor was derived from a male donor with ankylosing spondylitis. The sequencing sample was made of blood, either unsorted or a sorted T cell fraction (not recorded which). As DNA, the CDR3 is TGTGCCACCAGCCTTAAGGCCAGGCGGTTCGAGCAGTACTTC. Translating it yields CATSLKARRFEQYF.